This T cell receptor (beta chain) was retrieved from a study of T cells after yellow fever vaccination. TCRdb re-called the 5' RACE reads with MiXCR, one entry per CDR3 protein. The sample contains about 52,000 distinct CDR3 sequences, 6% to 8.5% of which appear only once. This clonotype was detected many times. The receptor was derived from a man between 18 and 35 years old who received the YFV17D yellow fever vaccine. Material: CD8+ T cells not binding an NS4B(214-222) dextramer, sorted from PBMCs, obtained roughly 46 days after the first yellow fever vaccination.

The CDR3 nucleotides read TGTGCCAGCAGTGAAGGGCAGGGGAGGGACAATGAGCAGTTCTTC. Amino acid sequence: CASSEGQGRDNEQFF. V and J are TRBV2 and TRBJ2-1; maybe TRBD2 (7 bases). The CDR3 loop spans 15 amino acids. V was shortened by 1 base and J by 5 bases, with 12 bases between the two germline ends. Germline loops: CDR1 SNHLY, CDR2 FYNNEI. The whole variable domain, filled in from reference TRBV2 and TRBJ2-1, reads EPEVTQTPSHQVTQMGQEVILRCVPISNHLYFYWYRQILGQKVEFLVSFYNNEISEKSEIFDDQFSVERPDGSNFTLKIRSTKLEDSAMYFCASSEGQGRDNEQFFGPGTRLTVL.